Described below is a single TCR beta chain sequence and its context. From germline, CDR1 is SNHLY and CDR2 FYNNEI. This CDR3 is 16 amino acids long. The V and J ends lost 7 bases and 0 bases, in that order; junction bases with no gene match: 9. The entry originates in a study of CD8 T cells in Susac syndrome. An amount of RNA that ranged from roughly 0.45 to 1 ug was reverse transcribed with random hexamers. TCRdb re-called the immunoSEQ multiplex PCR reads through MiXCR, storing one row per CDR3 protein. This table holds fewer than 350,000 distinct CDR3 sequences, approximately 91% found once. The genes are TRBV2 and TRBJ2-1; TRBD1 matches at 7 bases. The clonotype comes from a human donor with multiple sclerosis. Sequencing used CD8+ T cells from PBMCs. The CDR3 region is CASKVLTGSSYNEQFF. CDR3 nucleotide sequence: TGTGCCAGCAAGGTATTGACAGGGAGCTCCTACAATGAGCAGTTCTTC.